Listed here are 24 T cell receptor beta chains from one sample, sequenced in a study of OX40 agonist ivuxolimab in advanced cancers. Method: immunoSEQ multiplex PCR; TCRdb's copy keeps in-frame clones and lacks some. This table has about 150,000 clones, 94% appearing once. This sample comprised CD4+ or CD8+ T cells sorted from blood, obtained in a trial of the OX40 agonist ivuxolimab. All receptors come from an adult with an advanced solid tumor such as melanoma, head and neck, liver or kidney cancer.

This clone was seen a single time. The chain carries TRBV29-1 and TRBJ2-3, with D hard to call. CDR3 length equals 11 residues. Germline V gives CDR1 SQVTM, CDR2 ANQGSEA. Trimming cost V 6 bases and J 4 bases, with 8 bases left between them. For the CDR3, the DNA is TGCAGCGTAGTACTCGCAGATACGCAGTATTTT. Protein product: CSVVLADTQYF.

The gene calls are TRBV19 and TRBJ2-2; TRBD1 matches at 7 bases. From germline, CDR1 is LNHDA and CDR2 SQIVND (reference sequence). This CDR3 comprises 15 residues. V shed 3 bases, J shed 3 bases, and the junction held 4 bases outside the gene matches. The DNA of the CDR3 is TGTGCCAGTAGTATCGAACAGGGGTACACCGGGGAGCTGTTTTTT. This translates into CASSIEQGYTGELFF. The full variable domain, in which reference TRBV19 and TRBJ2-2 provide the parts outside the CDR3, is DGGITQSPKYLFRKEGQNVTLSCEQNLNHDAMYWYRQDPGQGLRLIYYSQIVNDFQKGDIAEGYSVSREKKESFPLTVTSAQKNPTAFYLCASSIEQGYTGELFFGEGSRLTVL.

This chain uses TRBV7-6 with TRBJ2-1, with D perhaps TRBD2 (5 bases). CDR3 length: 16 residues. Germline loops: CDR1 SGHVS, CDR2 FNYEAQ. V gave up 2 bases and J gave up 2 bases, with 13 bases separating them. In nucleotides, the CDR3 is TGTGCCAGCAGCTTACTAGCCATCAAGGCCTACAATGAGCAGTTCTTC. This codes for CASSLLAIKAYNEQFF.

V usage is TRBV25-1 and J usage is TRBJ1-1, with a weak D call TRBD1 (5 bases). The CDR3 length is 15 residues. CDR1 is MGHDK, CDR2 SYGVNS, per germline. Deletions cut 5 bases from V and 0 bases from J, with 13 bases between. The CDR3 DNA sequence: TGTGCCAGCAGTAGACGGTCGGACATGAACACTGAAGCTTTCTTT. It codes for CASSRRSDMNTEAFF.

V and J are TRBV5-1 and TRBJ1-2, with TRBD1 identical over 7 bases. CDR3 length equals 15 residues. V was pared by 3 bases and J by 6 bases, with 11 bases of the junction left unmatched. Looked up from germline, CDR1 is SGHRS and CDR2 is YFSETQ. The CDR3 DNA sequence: TGCGCCAGCAGCTCCGGACAGGTACAGGCACATGGCTACACCTTC. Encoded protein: CASSSGQVQAHGYTF.

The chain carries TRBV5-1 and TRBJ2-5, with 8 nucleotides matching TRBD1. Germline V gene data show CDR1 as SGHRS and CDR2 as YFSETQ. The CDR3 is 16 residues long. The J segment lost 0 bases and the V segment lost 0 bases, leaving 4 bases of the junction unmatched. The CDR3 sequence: CASSLARTGNQETQYF. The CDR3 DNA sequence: TGCGCCAGCAGCTTGGCCCGGACAGGGAACCAAGAGACCCAGTACTTC.

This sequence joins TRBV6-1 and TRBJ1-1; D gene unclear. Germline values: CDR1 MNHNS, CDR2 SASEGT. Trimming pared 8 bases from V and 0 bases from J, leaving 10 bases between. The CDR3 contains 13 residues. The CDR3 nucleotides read TGTGCCAGCTTCCGGACCATGAACACTGAAGCTTTCTTT. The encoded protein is CASFRTMNTEAFF.

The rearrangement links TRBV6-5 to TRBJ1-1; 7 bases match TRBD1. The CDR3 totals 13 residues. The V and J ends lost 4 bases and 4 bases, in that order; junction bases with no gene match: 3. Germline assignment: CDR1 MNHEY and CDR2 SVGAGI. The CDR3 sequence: CASSFRTGTEAFF. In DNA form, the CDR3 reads TGTGCCAGCAGTTTTCGGACAGGCACTGAAGCTTTCTTT.

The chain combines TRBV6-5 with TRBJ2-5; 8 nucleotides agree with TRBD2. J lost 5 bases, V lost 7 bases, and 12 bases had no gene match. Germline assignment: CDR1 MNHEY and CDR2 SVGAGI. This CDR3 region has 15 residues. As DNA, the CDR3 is TGTGCCAGCACCCCCTCGTTGACGGGGGGGGAGACCCAGTACTTC. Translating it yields CASTPSLTGGETQYF.

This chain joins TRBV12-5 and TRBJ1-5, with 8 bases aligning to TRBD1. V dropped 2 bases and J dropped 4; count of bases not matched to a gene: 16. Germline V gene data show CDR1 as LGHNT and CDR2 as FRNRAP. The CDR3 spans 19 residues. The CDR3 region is CASGLNHARTGLGNQPQHF. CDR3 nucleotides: TGTGCTAGTGGTTTGAATCATGCGCGGACAGGGTTAGGGAATCAGCCCCAGCATTTT.

CDR3 loop: CASTPLQGQETQYF. The CDR3 DNA follows: TGTGCCAGCACCCCGTTACAGGGCCAAGAGACCCAGTACTTC. This chain uses TRBV27 with TRBJ2-5, with D possibly being TRBD1 (6 bases). The germline V and J ends were trimmed by 7 bases and 1 base, with 13 bases remaining between them. The CDR3 runs to 14 residues. Germline V gene sequence: CDR1 MNHEY, CDR2 SMNVEV (reference sequence).

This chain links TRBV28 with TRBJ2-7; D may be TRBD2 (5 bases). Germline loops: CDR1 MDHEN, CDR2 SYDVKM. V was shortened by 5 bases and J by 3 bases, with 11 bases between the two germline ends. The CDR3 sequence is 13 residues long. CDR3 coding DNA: TGTGCCAGCAGTCCGTCCGGGGTCTACGAGCAGTACTTC. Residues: CASSPSGVYEQYF. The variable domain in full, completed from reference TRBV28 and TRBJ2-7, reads DVKVTQSSRYLVKRTGEKVFLECVQDMDHENMFWYRQDPGLGLRLIYFSYDVKMKEKGDIPEGYSVSREKKERFSLILESASTNQTSMYLCASSPSGVYEQYFGPGTRLTVT.

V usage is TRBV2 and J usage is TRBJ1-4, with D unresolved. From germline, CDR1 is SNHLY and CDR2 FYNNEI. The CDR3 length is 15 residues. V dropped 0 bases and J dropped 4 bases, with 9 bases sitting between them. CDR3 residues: CASSEALMVNEKLFF. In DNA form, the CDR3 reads TGTGCCAGCAGTGAAGCGCTTATGGTTAATGAAAAACTGTTTTTT.

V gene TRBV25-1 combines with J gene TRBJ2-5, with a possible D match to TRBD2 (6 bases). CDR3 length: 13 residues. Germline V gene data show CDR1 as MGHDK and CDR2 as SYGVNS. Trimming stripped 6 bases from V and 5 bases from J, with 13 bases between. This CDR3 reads CASSRWGEETQYF. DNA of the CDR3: TGTGCCAGCAGCCGCTGGGGGGAGGAGACCCAGTACTTC.

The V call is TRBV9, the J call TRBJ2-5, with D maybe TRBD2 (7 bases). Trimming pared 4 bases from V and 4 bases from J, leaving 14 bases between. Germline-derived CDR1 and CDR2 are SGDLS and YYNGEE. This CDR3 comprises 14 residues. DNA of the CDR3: TGTGCCAGCAGCCCTGGAGGGGGGGCAGAGACCCAGTACTTC. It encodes CASSPGGGAETQYF.

CDR3 amino acids: CASSPGGPGPYEQYF. The CDR3 DNA follows: TGCGCCAGCAGCCCTGGTGGGCCCGGCCCCTACGAGCAGTACTTC. The chain links TRBV4-1 to TRBJ2-7; D gene uncertain. The CDR3 extends over 15 amino acids. The germline V gene encodes CDR1 MGHRA and CDR2 YSYEKL. V was shortened by 4 bases and J by 2 bases, with 15 bases between the two germline ends.

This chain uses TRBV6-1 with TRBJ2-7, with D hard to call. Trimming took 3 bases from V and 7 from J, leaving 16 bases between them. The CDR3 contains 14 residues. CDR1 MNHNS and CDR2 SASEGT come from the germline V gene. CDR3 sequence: CASSDPRPKREQYF. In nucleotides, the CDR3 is TGTGCCAGCAGTGATCCCAGACCCAAAAGGGAGCAGTACTTC.

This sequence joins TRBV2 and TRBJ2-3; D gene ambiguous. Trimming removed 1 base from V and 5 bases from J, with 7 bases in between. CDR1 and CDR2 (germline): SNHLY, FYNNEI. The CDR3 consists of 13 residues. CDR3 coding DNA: TGTGCCAGCAGTGAAGTGCTAAAAGATACGCAGTATTTT. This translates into CASSEVLKDTQYF.

This CDR3 is CASSSRGAGSSYNEQFF. CDR3 sequence (DNA): TGTGCCAGCAGCTCCCGGGGAGCGGGGAGCTCCTACAATGAGCAGTTCTTC. V is TRBV9 and J is TRBJ2-1, with 7 bases fitting TRBD2. CDR1 is SGDLS, CDR2 YYNGEE, per germline. The J segment lost 0 bases and the V segment lost 4 bases, leaving 10 bases of the junction unmatched. The CDR3 loop spans 17 amino acids.

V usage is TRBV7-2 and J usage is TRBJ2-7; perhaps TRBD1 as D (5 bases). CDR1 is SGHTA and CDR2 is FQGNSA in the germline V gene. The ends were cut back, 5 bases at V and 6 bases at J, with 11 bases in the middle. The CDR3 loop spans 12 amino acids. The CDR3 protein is CASSPREGEQYF. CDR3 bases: TGTGCCAGCAGCCCCAGGGAAGGCGAGCAGTACTTC.

The CDR3 is CASSLADAQGDGYTF. The CDR3 DNA sequence: TGCGCCAGCAGCTTGGCCGATGCCCAGGGGGATGGCTACACCTTC. The gene calls are TRBV5-1 and TRBJ1-2, with TRBD1 matching over 7 bases. The J segment lost 6 bases and the V segment lost 0 bases, leaving 8 bases of the junction unmatched. The CDR3 contains 15 residues. Germline lookup yields CDR1 SGHRS and CDR2 YFSETQ. Drawing the rest from reference TRBV5-1 and TRBJ1-2, the complete variable domain is KAGVTQTPRYLIKTRGQQVTLSCSPISGHRSVSWYQQTPGQGLQFLFEYFSETQRNKGNFPGRFSGRQFSNSRSEMNVSTLELGDSALYLCASSLADAQGDGYTFGSGTRLTVV.

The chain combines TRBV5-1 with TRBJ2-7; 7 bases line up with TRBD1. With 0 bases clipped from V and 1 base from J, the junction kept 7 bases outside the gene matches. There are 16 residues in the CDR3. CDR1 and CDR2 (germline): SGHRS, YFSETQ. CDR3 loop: CASSLGSTGPSYEQYF. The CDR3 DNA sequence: TGCGCCAGCAGCTTGGGATCGACAGGGCCATCCTACGAGCAGTACTTC.

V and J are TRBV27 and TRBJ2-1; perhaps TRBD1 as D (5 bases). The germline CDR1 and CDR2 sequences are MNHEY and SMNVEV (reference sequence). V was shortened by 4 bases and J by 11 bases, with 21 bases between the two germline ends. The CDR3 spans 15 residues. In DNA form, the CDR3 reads TGTGCCAGCAGTTGGGGCCGAGGCAGCCTAATGAAGCAGTTCTTC. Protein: CASSWGRGSLMKQFF.

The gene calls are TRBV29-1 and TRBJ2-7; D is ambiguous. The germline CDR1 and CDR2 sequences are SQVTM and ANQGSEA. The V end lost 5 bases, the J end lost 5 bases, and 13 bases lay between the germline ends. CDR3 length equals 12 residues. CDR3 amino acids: CSVSHGRDEQYF. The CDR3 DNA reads TGCAGCGTTTCTCACGGGCGAGACGAGCAGTACTTC.